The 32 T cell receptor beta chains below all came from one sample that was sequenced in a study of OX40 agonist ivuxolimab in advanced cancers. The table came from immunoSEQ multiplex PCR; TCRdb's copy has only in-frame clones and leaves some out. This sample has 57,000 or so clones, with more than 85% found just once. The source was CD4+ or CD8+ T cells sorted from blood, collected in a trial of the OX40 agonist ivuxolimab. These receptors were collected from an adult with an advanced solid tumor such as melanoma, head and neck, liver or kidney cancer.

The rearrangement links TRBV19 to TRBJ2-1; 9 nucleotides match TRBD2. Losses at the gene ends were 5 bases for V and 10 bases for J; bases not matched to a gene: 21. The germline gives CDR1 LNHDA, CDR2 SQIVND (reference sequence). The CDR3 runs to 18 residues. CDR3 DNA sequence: TGTGCCAGTAGTCGGGCAGGGCTTGAAATCGCGGGGGGGCGGGAGCAGTTCTTC. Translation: CASSRAGLEIAGGREQFF.

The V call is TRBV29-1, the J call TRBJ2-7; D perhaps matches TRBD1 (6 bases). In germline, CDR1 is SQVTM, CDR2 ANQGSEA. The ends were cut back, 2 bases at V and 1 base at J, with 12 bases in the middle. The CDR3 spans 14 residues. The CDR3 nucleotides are TGCAGCGTTGAACTAGTGACAGGATCCTACGAGCAGTACTTC. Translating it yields CSVELVTGSYEQYF.

The CDR3 reads CSVTPGVNTGELFF. In DNA form, the CDR3 reads TGCAGCGTTACCCCGGGGGTTAACACCGGGGAGCTGTTTTTT. V and J are TRBV29-1 and TRBJ2-2, with D possibly matching TRBD2 (6 bases). Germline CDR1 is SQVTM and CDR2 is ANQGSEA. Trimming removed 5 bases at V and 2 bases at J, with 12 bases between. CDR3 length: 14 amino acids.

CDR3: CASSLEKDLYSNQPQHF. The CDR3 region has the DNA TGTGCCAGCAGCCTGGAAAAGGACCTTTATAGCAATCAGCCCCAGCATTTT. The chain employs TRBV14 and TRBJ1-5; no reliable D call. Per germline, CDR1 SGHDN and CDR2 FVKESK. V lost 4 bases, J lost 0 bases, and 16 bases lay in between. The CDR3 sequence is 17 residues long.

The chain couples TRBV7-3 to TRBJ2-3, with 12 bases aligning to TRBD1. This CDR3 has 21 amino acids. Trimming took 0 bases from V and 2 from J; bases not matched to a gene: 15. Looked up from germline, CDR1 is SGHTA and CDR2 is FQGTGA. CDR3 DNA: TGTGCCAGCAGCTTAACCGGGACAGGGGGCGCAACAAGTGGTCTCACAGATACGCAGTATTTT. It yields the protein CASSLTGTGGATSGLTDTQYF.

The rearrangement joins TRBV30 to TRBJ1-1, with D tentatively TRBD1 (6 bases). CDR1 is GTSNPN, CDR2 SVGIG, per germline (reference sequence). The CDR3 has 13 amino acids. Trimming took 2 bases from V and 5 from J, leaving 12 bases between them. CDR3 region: CAWSRTGTTEAFF. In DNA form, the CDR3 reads TGTGCCTGGAGTAGAACCGGGACAACTGAAGCTTTCTTT.

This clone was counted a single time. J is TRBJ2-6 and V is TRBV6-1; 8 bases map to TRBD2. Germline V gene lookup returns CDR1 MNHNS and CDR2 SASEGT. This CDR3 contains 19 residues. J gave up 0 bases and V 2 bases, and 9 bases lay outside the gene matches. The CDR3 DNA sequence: TGTGCCAGCAGTGAAATCGCGGGGGGCCTTTCCTCTGGGGCCAACGTCCTGACTTTC. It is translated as CASSEIAGGLSSGANVLTF.

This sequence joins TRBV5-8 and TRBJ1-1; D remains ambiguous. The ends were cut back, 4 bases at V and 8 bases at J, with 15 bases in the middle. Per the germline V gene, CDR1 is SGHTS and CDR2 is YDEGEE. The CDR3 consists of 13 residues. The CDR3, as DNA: TGTGCCAGCAGCCCCCGCGGGCCTAAGGAAGCTTTCTTT. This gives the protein CASSPRGPKEAFF.

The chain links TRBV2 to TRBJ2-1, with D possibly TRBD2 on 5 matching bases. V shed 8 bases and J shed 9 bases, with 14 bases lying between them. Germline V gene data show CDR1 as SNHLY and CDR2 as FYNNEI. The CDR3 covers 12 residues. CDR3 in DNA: TGTGCCAGCGGGGAGACTGAGAGTGAGCAGTTCTTC. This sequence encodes CASGETESEQFF.

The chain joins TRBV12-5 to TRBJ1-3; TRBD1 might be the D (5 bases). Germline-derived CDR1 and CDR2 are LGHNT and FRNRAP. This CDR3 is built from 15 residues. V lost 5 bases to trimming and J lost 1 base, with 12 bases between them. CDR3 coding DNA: TGTGCTAGTGGTCCTGGGGGGGAGTCTGGAAACACCATATATTTT. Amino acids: CASGPGGESGNTIYF.

CDR3 region: CASSLITADEAFF. CDR3 nucleotide sequence: TGTGCCAGCAGCTTGATCACCGCCGACGAAGCTTTCTTT. The chain employs TRBV5-6 and TRBJ1-1, with unresolved D. Germline loops: CDR1 SGHDT, CDR2 YYEEEE. Trimming left V 1 base short and J 8 bases short, with 12 bases between. The CDR3 contains 13 residues. Complete variable domain (other parts from reference TRBV5-6 and TRBJ1-1): DAGVTQSPTHLIKTRGQQVTLRCSPKSGHDTVSWYQQALGQGPQFIFQYYEEEERQRGNFPDRFSGHQFPNYSSELNVNALLLGDSALYLCASSLITADEAFFGQGTRLTVV.

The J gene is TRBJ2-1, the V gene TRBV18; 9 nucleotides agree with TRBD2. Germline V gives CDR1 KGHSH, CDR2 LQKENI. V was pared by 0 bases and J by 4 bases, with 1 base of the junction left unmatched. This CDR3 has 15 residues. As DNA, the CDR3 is TGTGCCAGCTCACCACCGGCGGGGGGGTACAATGAGCAGTTCTTC. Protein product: CASSPPAGGYNEQFF. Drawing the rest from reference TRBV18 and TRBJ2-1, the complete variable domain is NAGVMQNPRHLVRRRGQEARLRCSPMKGHSHVYWYRQLPEEGLKFMVYLQKENIIDESGMPKERFSAEFPKEGPSILRIQQVVRGDSAAYFCASSPPAGGYNEQFFGPGTRLTVL.

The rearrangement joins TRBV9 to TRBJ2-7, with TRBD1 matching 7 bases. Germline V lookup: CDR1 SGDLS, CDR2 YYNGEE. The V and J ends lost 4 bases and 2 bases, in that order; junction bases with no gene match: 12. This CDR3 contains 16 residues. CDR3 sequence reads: CASSSRDSSVAYEQYF. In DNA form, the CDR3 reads TGTGCCAGCAGCTCCCGGGACAGTTCAGTGGCCTACGAGCAGTACTTC.

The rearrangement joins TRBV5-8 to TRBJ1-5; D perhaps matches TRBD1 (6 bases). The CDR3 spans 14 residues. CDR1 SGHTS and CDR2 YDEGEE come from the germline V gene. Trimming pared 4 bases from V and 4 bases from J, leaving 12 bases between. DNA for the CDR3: TGTGCCAGCAGCGCCGGGACACCGAATCAGCCCCAGCATTTT. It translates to CASSAGTPNQPQHF.

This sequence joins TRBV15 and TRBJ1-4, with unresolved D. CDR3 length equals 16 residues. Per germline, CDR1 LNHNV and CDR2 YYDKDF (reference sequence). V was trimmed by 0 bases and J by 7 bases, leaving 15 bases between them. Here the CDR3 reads CATSRDQQRASEKLFF. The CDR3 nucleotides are TGTGCCACCAGCAGAGATCAGCAGCGGGCAAGTGAAAAACTGTTTTTT. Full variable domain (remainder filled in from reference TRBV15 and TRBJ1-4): DAMVIQNPRYQVTQFGKPVTLSCSQTLNHNVMYWYQQKSSQAPKLLFHYYDKDFNNEADTPDNFQSRRPNTSFCFLDIRSPGLGDTAMYLCATSRDQQRASEKLFFGSGTQLSVL.

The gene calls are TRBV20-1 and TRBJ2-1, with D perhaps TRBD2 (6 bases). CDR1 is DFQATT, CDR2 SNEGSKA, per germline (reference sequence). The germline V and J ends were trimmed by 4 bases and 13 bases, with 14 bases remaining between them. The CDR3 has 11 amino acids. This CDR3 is CSATPTSFQFF. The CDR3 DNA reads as TGCAGTGCTACCCCAACTAGCTTCCAGTTCTTC.

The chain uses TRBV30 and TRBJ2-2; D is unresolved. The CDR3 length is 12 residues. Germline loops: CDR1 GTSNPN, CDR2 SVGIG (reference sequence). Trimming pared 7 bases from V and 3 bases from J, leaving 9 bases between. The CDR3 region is CALGRYTGELFF. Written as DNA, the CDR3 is TGTGCCTTAGGTCGATACACCGGGGAGCTGTTTTTT.

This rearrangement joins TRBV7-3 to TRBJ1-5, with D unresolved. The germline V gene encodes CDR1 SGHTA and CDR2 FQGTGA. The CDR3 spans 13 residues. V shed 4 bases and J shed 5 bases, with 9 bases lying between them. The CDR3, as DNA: TGTGCCAGCAGCTCCCAGGAGGATCAGCCCCAGCATTTT. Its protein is CASSSQEDQPQHF.

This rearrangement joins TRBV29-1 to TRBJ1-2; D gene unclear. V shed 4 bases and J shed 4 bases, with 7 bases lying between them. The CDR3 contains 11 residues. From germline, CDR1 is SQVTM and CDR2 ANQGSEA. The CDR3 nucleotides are TGCAGCGTTGTGCAGATCTATGGCTACACCTTC. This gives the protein CSVVQIYGYTF. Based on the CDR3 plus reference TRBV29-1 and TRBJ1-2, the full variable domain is SAVISQKPSRDICQRGTSLTIQCQVDSQVTMMFWYRQQPGQSLTLIATANQGSEATYESGFVIDKFPISRPNLTFSTLTVSNMSPEDSSIYLCSVVQIYGYTFGSGTRLTVV.

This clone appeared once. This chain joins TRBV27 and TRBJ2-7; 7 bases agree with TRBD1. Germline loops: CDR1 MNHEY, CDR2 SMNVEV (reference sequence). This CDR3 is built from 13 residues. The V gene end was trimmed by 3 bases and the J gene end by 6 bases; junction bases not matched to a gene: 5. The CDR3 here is CASSLGQHLEQYF. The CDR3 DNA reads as TGTGCCAGCAGTTTGGGACAGCACCTCGAGCAGTACTTC.

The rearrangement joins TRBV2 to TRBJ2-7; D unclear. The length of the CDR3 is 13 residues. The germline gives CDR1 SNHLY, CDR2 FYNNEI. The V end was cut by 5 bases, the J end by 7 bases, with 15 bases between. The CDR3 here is CASSSGPLGEQYF. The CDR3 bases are TGTGCCAGCAGTTCCGGACCCTTGGGGGAGCAGTACTTC.

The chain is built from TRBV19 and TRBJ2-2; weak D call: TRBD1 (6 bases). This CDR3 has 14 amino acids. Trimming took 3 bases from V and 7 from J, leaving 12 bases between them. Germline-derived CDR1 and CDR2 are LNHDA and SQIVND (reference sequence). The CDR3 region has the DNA TGTGCCAGTAGTATTGTGGGGGCGAACGGGGAGCTGTTTTTT. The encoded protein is CASSIVGANGELFF.

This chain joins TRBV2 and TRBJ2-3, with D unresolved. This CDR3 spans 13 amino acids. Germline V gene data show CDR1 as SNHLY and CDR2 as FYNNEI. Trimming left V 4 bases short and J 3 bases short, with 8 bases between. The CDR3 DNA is TGTGCCAGCAGTGTAGAAGGAACAGATACGCAGTATTTT. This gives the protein CASSVEGTDTQYF.

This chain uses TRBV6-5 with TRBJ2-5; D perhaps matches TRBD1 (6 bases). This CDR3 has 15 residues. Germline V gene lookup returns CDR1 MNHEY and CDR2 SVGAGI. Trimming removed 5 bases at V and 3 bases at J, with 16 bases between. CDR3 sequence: CASSLGRDTKETQYF. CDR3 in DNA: TGTGCCAGCAGTCTGGGTCGGGACACCAAAGAGACCCAGTACTTC.

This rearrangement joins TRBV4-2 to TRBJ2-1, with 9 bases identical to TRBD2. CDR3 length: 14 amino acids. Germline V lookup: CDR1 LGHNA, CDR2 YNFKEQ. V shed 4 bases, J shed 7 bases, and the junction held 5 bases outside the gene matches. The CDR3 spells CASSPPSGVNEQFF. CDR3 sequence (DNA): TGTGCCAGCAGCCCCCCTAGCGGGGTAAATGAGCAGTTCTTC.

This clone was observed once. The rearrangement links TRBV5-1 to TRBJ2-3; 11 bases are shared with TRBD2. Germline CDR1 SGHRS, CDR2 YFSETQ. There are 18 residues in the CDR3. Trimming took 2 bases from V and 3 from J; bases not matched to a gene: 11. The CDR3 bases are TGCGCCAGCAGCTTCAGACTAGCGGGATCCTCCGGGACAGATACGCAGTATTTT. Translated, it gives CASSFRLAGSSGTDTQYF.

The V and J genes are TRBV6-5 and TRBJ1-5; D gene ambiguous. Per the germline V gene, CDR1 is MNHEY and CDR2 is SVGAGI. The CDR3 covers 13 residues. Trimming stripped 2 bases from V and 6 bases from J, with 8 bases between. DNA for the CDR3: TGTGCCAGCAGTTACGATAGGGTTCAGCCCCAGCATTTT. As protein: CASSYDRVQPQHF.

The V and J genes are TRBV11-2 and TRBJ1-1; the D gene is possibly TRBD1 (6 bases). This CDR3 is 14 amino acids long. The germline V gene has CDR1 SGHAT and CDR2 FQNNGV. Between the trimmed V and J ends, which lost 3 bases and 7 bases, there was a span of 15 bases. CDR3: CASSFGRLGGEAFF. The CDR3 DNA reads TGTGCCAGCAGCTTTGGTCGGTTAGGGGGTGAAGCTTTCTTT.

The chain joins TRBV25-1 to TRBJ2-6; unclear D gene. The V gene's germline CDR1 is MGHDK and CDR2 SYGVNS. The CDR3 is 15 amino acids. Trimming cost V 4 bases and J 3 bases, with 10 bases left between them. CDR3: CASSGDPSGANVLTF. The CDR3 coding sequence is TGTGCCAGCAGTGGGGATCCGAGTGGGGCCAACGTCCTGACTTTC.

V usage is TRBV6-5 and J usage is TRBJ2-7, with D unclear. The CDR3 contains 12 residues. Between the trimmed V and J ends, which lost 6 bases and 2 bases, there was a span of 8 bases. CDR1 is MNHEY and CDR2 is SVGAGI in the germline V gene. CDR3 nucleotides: TGTGCCAGCAGAACCTCACCCTACGAGCAGTACTTC. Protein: CASRTSPYEQYF.

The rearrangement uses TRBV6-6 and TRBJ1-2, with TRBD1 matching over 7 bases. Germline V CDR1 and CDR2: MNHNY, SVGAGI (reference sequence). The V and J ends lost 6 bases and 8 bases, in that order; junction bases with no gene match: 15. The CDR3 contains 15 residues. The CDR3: CASRTIRGGEEGYTF. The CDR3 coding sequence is TGTGCCAGCAGGACCATCAGGGGGGGGGAGGAGGGCTACACCTTC.

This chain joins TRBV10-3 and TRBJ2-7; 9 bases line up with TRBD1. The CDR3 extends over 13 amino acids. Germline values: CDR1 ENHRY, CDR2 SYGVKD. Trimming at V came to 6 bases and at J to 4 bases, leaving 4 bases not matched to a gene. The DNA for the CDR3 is TGTGCCATCAGCCCGGGACAGGGTTACGAGCAGTACTTC. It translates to CAISPGQGYEQYF.